This paragraph reports one T cell receptor (beta chain). The antigen is undetermined. The data derive from a study of T cell repertoires in cytomegalovirus infection. General observations from the study: HLA-C-restricted CMV-specific TCR beta clonotypes were dominant in the ex vivo response.

CDR3 length: 15 residues. Trimming left V 1 base short and J 2 bases short, with 12 bases between. A single record per CDR3 protein comes from TCRdb applying MiXCR to the reads. In the table there are tens of thousands of distinct CDR3 sequences, about 18% of which are singletons. The clonotype originates from a human donor in good health (CMV status not recorded). Some clones in this sample may be carry-over from other donors' samples. This specimen was CD8+ T cells from cultured PBMCs, taken from culture after CMV antigen stimulation. The chain carries TRBV12-3 or TRBV12-4 and TRBJ2-7, with D perhaps matching TRBD1 or TRBD2 (6 bases each). CDR3 sequence reads: CASSLGGGLPYEQYF. The CDR3 DNA sequence: TGTGCCAGCAGTTTAGGAGGGGGGCTCCCCTACGAGCAGTACTTC.